This TCR beta chain was sequenced during a study of cytomegalovirus exposure and HLA in healthy donors. At the level of the study: Approximately 200 million T cells yielded around 120 million unique TCR beta sequences in earlier analysis. Counted in an early data release were 75 million to 85 million unique TCRs from HLA-typed donors.

General study findings and limits: The authors confirmed in vitro that a few CMV-associated chains were specific for CMV antigens. In a later analysis, common viral pathogens appeared linked to several of the most significant clusters.

The study ran its PCR with 60 Vbeta and 13 Jbeta primers. Sequencing was performed with immunoSEQ multiplex PCR; in TCRdb, only in-frame clones are kept and a portion is missing. Here the sample spans roughly 180,000 clones, approximately 88% being singletons. As regards this clone: Its target is unknown.

V was pared by 6 bases and J by 1 base, with 5 bases of the junction left unmatched. Germline V gene data show CDR1 as SGHRS and CDR2 as YFSETQ. There are 15 residues in the CDR3. This clonotype was obtained from a man in his thirties or forties in good health and CMV-seronegative. The rearrangement uses TRBV5-1 and TRBJ2-3; 10 bases agree with TRBD1. Sample: PBMCs. The CDR3 is CASTSGTGGTDTQYF. The CDR3 region has the DNA TGCGCCAGCACTTCCGGGACAGGGGGCACAGATACGCAGTATTTT.